These 29 T cell receptor beta chains were all obtained from the same sample, sequenced in a study of T cells in Graves' hyperthyroidism and ophthalmopathy. Authors of the study amplified TCR beta CDR3 regions from RNA transcripts. The study used the HTBI primer set for a first-round RT-PCR of the TCR CDR3. MiXCR, run by TCRdb on the multiplex PCR reads, gives a single entry per CDR3 protein. The sample lists some 440,000 distinct CDR3 sequences; about 15% were seen once. Sequences were obtained from blood. The receptors derive from a woman between 18 and 29 years old with Graves' hyperthyroidism.

This clonotype has a count of ten or more. The chain employs TRBV20-1 and TRBJ1-2; tentatively, D is TRBD1 (6 bases). Germline V gene lookup returns CDR1 DFQATT and CDR2 SNEGSKA (reference sequence). V was shortened by 4 bases and J by 5 bases, with 23 bases between the two germline ends. The CDR3 length is 16 residues. The CDR3 bases are TGCAGTGCTACGGGGGCGGCCAGGGGCTTAGAATATGGCTACACCTTC. Amino acid sequence: CSATGAARGLEYGYTF.

This clonotype was detected ten times or more. The chain couples TRBV9 to TRBJ2-2; D gene ambiguous. Germline lookup yields CDR1 SGDLS and CDR2 YYNGEE. This CDR3 has 13 amino acids. Trimming removed 4 bases at V and 5 bases at J, with 9 bases between. DNA of the CDR3: TGTGCCAGCAGCCTAGAATGGACCGGGGAGCTGTTTTTT. Residues: CASSLEWTGELFF.

The J gene is TRBJ2-7, the V gene TRBV6-1; a possible D gene is TRBD2 (6 bases). The CDR3 runs to 16 residues. Deletions cut 6 bases from V and 4 bases from J, with 22 bases between. CDR1 and CDR2 (germline): MNHNS, SASEGT. This chain's CDR3 is CASSPGDWYGLYEQYF. The CDR3 DNA is TGTGCCAGCAGCCCGGGAGATTGGTATGGGCTTTACGAGCAGTACTTC.

At least ten counts were recorded for this clonotype. The chain couples TRBV19 to TRBJ2-7, with D possibly being TRBD2 (5 bases). The ends were cut back, 5 bases at V and 1 base at J, with 18 bases in the middle. This CDR3 contains 16 residues. Germline V CDR1 and CDR2: LNHDA, SQIVND (reference sequence). The CDR3 DNA follows: TGTGCCAGTAGTTTCGAGGGCCACCTGGGATCCTACGAGCAGTACTTC. Translating it yields CASSFEGHLGSYEQYF.

This chain joins TRBV6-6 and TRBJ2-1; 10 positions match TRBD2. The CDR3 has 16 amino acids. V lost 2 bases to trimming and J lost 4 bases; unmatched junction nucleotides: 5. Germline V gives CDR1 MNHNY, CDR2 SVGAGI (reference sequence). CDR3 bases: TGTGCCAGCAGTTACCTTCATAGCGGGGGGTACAATGAGCAGTTCTTC. Translated, it gives CASSYLHSGGYNEQFF.

The table lists this clonotype with many counts. This rearrangement joins TRBV20-1 to TRBJ1-5, with 10 bases fitting TRBD1. Germline loops: CDR1 DFQATT, CDR2 SNEGSKA (reference sequence). With V trimmed by 1 base and J by 7 bases, 7 bases remained unmatched. CDR3 size: 15 residues. The CDR3 loop reads CSARVGTGVGQPQHF. In DNA form, the CDR3 reads TGCAGTGCTAGAGTTGGGACAGGGGTCGGACAGCCCCAGCATTTT.

This chain connects TRBV4-1 to TRBJ2-3; 9 bases are a match to TRBD2. The CDR3 runs to 15 residues. V lost 2 bases to trimming and J lost 5 bases; unmatched junction nucleotides: 5. Looked up from germline, CDR1 is MGHRA and CDR2 is YSYEKL. This chain's CDR3 is CASSQRREGKDTQYF. The CDR3 bases are TGCGCCAGCAGCCAACGGCGGGAGGGGAAAGATACGCAGTATTTT.

The chain employs TRBV5-6 and TRBJ1-1; D is perhaps TRBD1 (5 bases). The germline V gene encodes CDR1 SGHDT and CDR2 YYEEEE. With 0 bases removed from V and 6 bases from J, the gap between germline ends came to 12 bases. The CDR3 spans 14 residues. The DNA for the CDR3 is TGTGCCAGCAGCTTGGGTGTTGTGGGGCCTGAAGCTTTCTTT. It encodes CASSLGVVGPEAFF.

This clonotype was observed many times. The chain employs TRBV28 and TRBJ1-5; no clear D. Per germline, CDR1 MDHEN and CDR2 SYDVKM. This CDR3 is built from 15 residues. The V gene lost 6 bases and the J gene lost 2 bases, with 14 bases spanning the gap. The CDR3 DNA reads TGTGCCAGCAGGGTTATGGGAAGCGGCAATCAGCCCCAGCATTTT. Encoded protein: CASRVMGSGNQPQHF.

The sample holds many counts of this clonotype. The chain employs TRBV12-3 or TRBV12-4 and TRBJ2-3, with 7 positions matching TRBD2. V lost 4 bases to trimming and J lost 0 bases; unmatched junction nucleotides: 7. The CDR3 is 16 amino acids. For the CDR3, the DNA is TGTGCCAGCAGTTCCACTAGCGTCCCTAGCACAGATACGCAGTATTTT. This translates into CASSSTSVPSTDTQYF.

Of note for this clonotype: The junction departs from the called germline gene at one end, perhaps through a read error. The chain uses TRBV4-2 and TRBJ2-5; 8 bases line up with TRBD2. Germline lookup yields CDR1 LGHNA and CDR2 YNFKEQ. CDR3 length equals 13 residues. The CDR3 bases are TGTGCCAGCAACCAAGACCGGGGGGGGACCCAGTACTTC. Translating it yields CASNQDRGGTQYF.

The chain couples TRBV28 to TRBJ2-5; D may be TRBD1 (6 bases). The germline CDR1 and CDR2 sequences are MDHEN and SYDVKM. CDR3 length equals 17 residues. V was trimmed by 5 bases and J by 3 bases, leaving 22 bases between them. CDR3 DNA: TGTGCCAGCAGTCCCAACAAGCACAGGGTTGGTAAAGAGACCCAGTACTTC. This sequence encodes CASSPNKHRVGKETQYF.

The V gene is TRBV7-2, the J gene TRBJ1-6, with 7 bases lining up with TRBD1. The V and J ends lost 1 base and 8 bases, in that order; junction bases with no gene match: 5. CDR3 size: 15 residues. In germline, CDR1 is SGHTA, CDR2 FQGNSA. CDR3 region: CASSLEQGRDSPLHF. The CDR3 DNA reads as TGTGCCAGCAGCTTAGAACAGGGGAGGGATTCACCCCTCCACTTT.

The J gene is TRBJ1-2, the V gene TRBV16; TRBD1 agrees at 8 bases. In germline, CDR1 is KGHSY, CDR2 FQNENV. The length of the CDR3 is 17 residues. V trimming: 0 bases; J trimming: 8 bases; junction bases outside the gene matches: 14. DNA of the CDR3: TGTGCCAGCAGCCAATCTCTAGGACAGGGAAATCGCGAGGGCTACACCTTC. This translates into CASSQSLGQGNREGYTF.

This clonotype occurred many times. V is TRBV20-1 and J is TRBJ2-3; 7 bases fit TRBD1. Germline V gene lookup returns CDR1 DFQATT and CDR2 SNEGSKA (reference sequence). V shed 5 bases, J shed 2 bases, and the junction held 7 bases outside the gene matches. The CDR3 has 14 residues. The CDR3: CSALSDRATDTQYF. DNA for the CDR3: TGCAGTGCTCTTTCCGACAGGGCCACAGATACGCAGTATTTT.

This clonotype has a count of ten or more. The chain joins TRBV3-1 to TRBJ2-1; 8 bases agree with TRBD2. Trimming removed 0 bases from V and 4 bases from J; junction bases left unmatched: 5. In germline, CDR1 is LGHDT, CDR2 YNNKEL (reference sequence). This CDR3 contains 16 residues. The chain's CDR3 is CASSQDPAGAYNEQFF. CDR3 DNA sequence: TGTGCCAGCAGCCAAGATCCAGCGGGGGCGTACAATGAGCAGTTCTTC.

There are many counts of this clonotype. V usage is TRBV18 and J usage is TRBJ1-2; TRBD1 is a possible D gene (5 bases). Germline V gene lookup returns CDR1 KGHSH and CDR2 LQKENI. The CDR3 totals 15 residues. Trimming shortened V by 0 bases and J by 4 bases, and 12 bases separated the two germline ends. Here the CDR3 reads CASSPPGRAPYGYTF. Written as DNA, the CDR3 is TGTGCCAGCTCACCACCGGGCAGGGCCCCCTATGGCTACACCTTC.

This sequence joins TRBV10-2 and TRBJ2-3; D gene uncertain. V gave up 7 bases and J gave up 0 bases, with 14 bases separating them. This CDR3 contains 15 residues. In germline, CDR1 is WSHSY, CDR2 SAAADI. CDR3 sequence reads: CASNPDRPSTDTQYF. DNA of the CDR3: TGCGCCAGCAATCCGGATAGACCTAGCACAGATACGCAGTATTTT.

This clonotype was counted at least ten times. V usage is TRBV28 and J usage is TRBJ1-6; 7 bases are shared with TRBD1. The CDR3 covers 16 residues. Germline-derived CDR1 and CDR2 are MDHEN and SYDVKM. Germline trimming cut 5 bases from V and 6 bases from J; bases unmatched to any gene: 10. DNA for the CDR3: TGTGCCAGCAGTGTCCACGGGGGGACAGCTAATTCACCCCTCCACTTT. This translates into CASSVHGGTANSPLHF.

This clonotype was detected only a few times. The chain employs TRBV20-1 and TRBJ1-5; 7 positions match TRBD1. The CDR3 extends over 15 amino acids. In germline, CDR1 is DFQATT, CDR2 SNEGSKA (reference sequence). V lost 6 bases to trimming and J lost 0 bases; unmatched junction nucleotides: 8. The CDR3 reads CSARTGENSNQPQHF. The CDR3 nucleotides read TGCAGTGCCCGGACAGGAGAAAATAGCAATCAGCCCCAGCATTTT.

The chain employs TRBV19 and TRBJ2-2; 12 bases are a match to TRBD1. The V gene's germline CDR1 is LNHDA and CDR2 SQIVND (reference sequence). The CDR3 is 19 residues long. Losses at the gene ends were 10 bases for V and 6 bases for J; bases not matched to a gene: 21. The CDR3 protein is CATRRGTGGPSIGPGELFF. The CDR3 DNA is TGTGCCACCCGGAGGGGGACAGGGGGCCCCTCCATAGGTCCCGGGGAGCTGTTTTTT.

This clonotype has ten or more counts. The chain is built from TRBV7-3 and TRBJ2-3; possible D gene TRBD2, 7 bases. CDR1 is SGHTA, CDR2 FQGTGA, per germline. The CDR3 is 18 amino acids. Trimming took 0 bases from V and 1 from J, leaving 17 bases between them. The CDR3, as DNA: TGTGCCAGCAGCTTAACGTTGGGGGGGGCAGGAGGCACAGATACGCAGTATTTT. Protein product: CASSLTLGGAGGTDTQYF.

V gene TRBV3-1 combines with J gene TRBJ2-4; D is unresolved. CDR1 LGHDT and CDR2 YNNKEL come from the germline V gene (reference sequence). Between the trimmed V and J ends, which lost 4 bases and 0 bases, there was a span of 13 bases. The CDR3 spans 16 residues. This chain's CDR3 is CASSLKGSIAKNIQYF. For the CDR3, the DNA is TGTGCCAGCAGCCTGAAAGGCAGTATAGCCAAAAACATTCAGTACTTC.

This clonotype was recorded a few times. This rearrangement joins TRBV6-1 to TRBJ1-6; possible D gene TRBD1, 5 bases. Trimming took 6 bases from V and 7 from J, leaving 16 bases between them. Germline assignment: CDR1 MNHNS and CDR2 SASEGT. This CDR3 has 15 amino acids. DNA of the CDR3: TGTGCCAGCAGGTCGGGGGTCTTCTCCAATTCACCCCTCCACTTT. This encodes CASRSGVFSNSPLHF.

This clonotype has a handful of counts. The CDR3 sequence is CANRGANSPLHF. In DNA, the CDR3 is TGCGCCAATAGGGGAGCTAATTCACCCCTCCACTTT. V is TRBV20-1 and J is TRBJ1-6; TRBD1 might be the D (5 bases). Germline V gene lookup returns CDR1 DFQATT and CDR2 SNEGSKA (reference sequence). CDR3 size: 12 residues.

This clonotype was counted between two and nine times. The chain couples TRBV18 to TRBJ2-1; D possibly corresponds to TRBD2 (6 bases). Germline CDR1 KGHSH, CDR2 LQKENI. The CDR3 is made up of 17 amino acids. Trimming removed 2 bases at V and 0 bases at J, with 14 bases between. CDR3 sequence: CASSPRGGKSSYNEQFF. CDR3 nucleotides: TGTGCCAGCTCACCAAGGGGCGGGAAAAGCTCCTACAATGAGCAGTTCTTC.

This sequence joins TRBV9 and TRBJ1-1; perhaps TRBD1 as D (5 bases). CDR3 length: 15 residues. Germline V gives CDR1 SGDLS, CDR2 YYNGEE. V dropped 5 bases and J dropped 0 bases, with 14 bases sitting between them. CDR3 DNA: TGTGCCAGCAGTCCTGTGCAGGGCATGAACACTGAAGCTTTCTTT. This encodes CASSPVQGMNTEAFF.

This chain uses TRBV6-2 or TRBV6-3 with TRBJ2-2; D is unresolved. V was clipped by 2 bases and J by 3 bases, with 10 bases between them. Germline V lookup: CDR1 MNHEY, CDR2 SVGEGT. The CDR3 has 15 residues. The CDR3 coding sequence is TGTGCCAGCAGTTACAGGAGACCTGACACCGGGGAGCTGTTTTTT. Its protein product is CASSYRRPDTGELFF.

V usage is TRBV6-1 and J usage is TRBJ2-4, with no clear D. CDR1 is MNHNS and CDR2 is SASEGT in the germline V gene. The CDR3 runs 11 residues. With 1 base removed from V and 9 bases from J, the gap between germline ends came to 4 bases. This CDR3 reads CASSEGGIQYF. CDR3 sequence (DNA): TGTGCCAGCAGTGAAGGGGGCATTCAGTACTTC.